These 15 T cell receptor beta chains originate from one sample sequenced in a study of metastatic and nonmetastatic thyroid tumors. Each patient went into thyroid surgery without having received any treatment. TCRdb called clones again from the PCR reads with MiXCR. The data contain some 23,000 clones, approximately 30% of them singletons. The sample was tumor tissue. All receptors come from a female donor with papillary thyroid cancer or a benign thyroid nodule (not recorded which). Some clones in this sample may be carry-over from other donors' samples.

Only a few counts were recorded for this clone. This rearrangement joins TRBV19 to TRBJ2-7; no firm D call. The V end lost 10 bases, the J end lost 1 base, and 17 bases lay between the germline ends. Germline values: CDR1 LNHDA, CDR2 SQIVND (reference sequence). There are 14 residues in the CDR3. CDR3 region: CAIRKQSSSYEQYF. The CDR3 DNA is TGTGCCATTAGGAAGCAGAGTTCATCCTACGAGCAGTACTTC.

This clone has more than one count but fewer than ten. This chain joins TRBV12-3 or TRBV12-4 and TRBJ2-2, with unresolved D. This CDR3 is built from 13 residues. Trimming removed 1 base from V and 8 bases from J, with 8 bases in between. The CDR3 coding sequence is TGTGCCAGCAGTTTAGGAATAGCAGGGGAGCTGTTTTTT. This encodes CASSLGIAGELFF.

The table lists this clone with many counts. V and J are TRBV24-1 and TRBJ2-7, with D possibly TRBD1 on 6 matching bases. V was cut by 4 bases and J by 5 bases, with 17 bases left in between. The length of the CDR3 is 15 residues. Germline V gene lookup returns CDR1 KGHDR and CDR2 SFDVKD. DNA of the CDR3: TGTGCCACCAGTGACGGTTGGCAGGGGATCGACGAGCAGTACTTC. It yields the protein CATSDGWQGIDEQYF.

The chain joins TRBV6-1 to TRBJ2-2; D not certain. V was pared by 4 bases and J by 4 bases, with 4 bases between. From germline, CDR1 is MNHNS and CDR2 SASEGT. The CDR3 has 12 residues. This CDR3 reads CASSASTGELFF. The CDR3 DNA reads as TGTGCCAGCAGTGCGTCCACCGGGGAGCTGTTTTTT.

The J gene is TRBJ1-1, the V gene TRBV20-1, with 9 bases matching TRBD1. The CDR3 runs 15 residues. V lost 6 bases, J lost 1 base, and 9 bases stayed unmatched. Germline values: CDR1 DFQATT, CDR2 SNEGSKA (reference sequence). The chain's CDR3 is CSASNRGQGNTEAFF. DNA of the CDR3: TGCAGTGCCAGTAACAGGGGGCAGGGGAACACTGAAGCTTTCTTT.

V is TRBV30 and J is TRBJ2-7, with 7 bases identical to TRBD1. The CDR3 extends over 15 amino acids. V trimming: 4 bases; J trimming: 0 bases; junction bases outside the gene matches: 9. Germline lookup yields CDR1 GTSNPN and CDR2 SVGIG (reference sequence). CDR3 in amino acids: CAWKNRGRTSYEQYF. CDR3 nucleotides: TGTGCCTGGAAGAACAGGGGTCGCACCTCCTACGAGCAGTACTTC. The full variable domain, rest sourced from reference TRBV30 and TRBJ2-7, is SQTIHQWPATLVQPVGSPLSLECTVEGTSNPNLYWYRQAAGRGLQLLFYSVGIGQISSEVPQNLSASRPQDRQFILSSKKLLLSDSGFYLCAWKNRGRTSYEQYFGPGTRLTVT.

Ten or more counts support this clone. This may arise from a read error, as a much more abundant clone is one base away. Other DNA sequences within the sample encode an identical CDR3. The gene calls are TRBV15 and TRBJ1-2, with 8 bases aligning to TRBD1. Losses at the gene ends were 9 bases for V and 5 bases for J; bases not matched to a gene: 11. CDR1 is LNHNV and CDR2 is YYDKDF in the germline V gene (reference sequence). The CDR3 extends over 14 amino acids. The CDR3 here is CATSDRDRFYGYTF. Here the CDR3 DNA reads TGTGCCACTAGCGACCGGGACAGGTTTTATGGCTACACCTTC.

This clone qualifies as medium-sized. The chain uses TRBV3-1 and TRBJ2-7, with 12 nucleotides matching TRBD2. The germline CDR1 and CDR2 sequences are LGHDT and YNNKEL (reference sequence). V gave up 4 bases and J gave up 2 bases; unmatched junction bases: 3. This CDR3 comprises 15 residues. The CDR3: CASSPTSGGPYEQYF. The CDR3 DNA follows: TGTGCCAGCAGCCCGACTAGCGGGGGCCCCTACGAGCAGTACTTC.

This clone rates as medium-sized. The chain employs TRBV3-1 and TRBJ2-2, with D possibly matching TRBD2 (5 bases). The V gene lost 6 bases and the J gene lost 6 bases, with 8 bases spanning the gap. Germline V gives CDR1 LGHDT, CDR2 YNNKEL (reference sequence). The CDR3 totals 12 residues. The chain's CDR3 is CASSSSAGELFF. Written as DNA, the CDR3 is TGTGCCAGCAGTAGTAGCGCCGGGGAGCTGTTTTTT. Drawing the rest from reference TRBV3-1 and TRBJ2-2, the complete variable domain is DTAVSQTPKYLVTQMGNDKSIKCEQNLGHDTMYWYKQDSKKFLKIMFSYNNKELIINETVPNRFSPKSPDKAHLNLHINSLELGDSAVYFCASSSSAGELFFGEGSRLTVL.

The rearrangement uses TRBV5-6 and TRBJ2-7; possible D gene TRBD2, 5 bases. Germline lookup yields CDR1 SGHDT and CDR2 YYEEEE. CDR3 size: 12 residues. Deletions cut 2 bases from V and 6 bases from J, with 9 bases between. CDR3 region: CASSLAVGEQYF. CDR3 sequence (DNA): TGTGCCAGCAGCTTAGCGGTAGGCGAGCAGTACTTC.

This clone was observed many times. Since a much larger clone is just one base distant, this may be a read error. The sample carries other DNA sequences with the same CDR3. DNA for the CDR3: TGTGCCAGCAGCTTATGGGATGAGCAATTCTTC. Translated: CASSLWDEQFF. The chain uses TRBV11-2 and TRBJ2-1; D gene uncertain. This CDR3 region has 11 residues. Germline CDR1 SGHAT, CDR2 FQNNGV.

This clone was seen many times. In DNA, the CDR3 is TGCAGTGCCGCCGGGACAGGGGGCTACGAGCAGTACTTC. This encodes CSAAGTGGYEQYF. The V call is TRBV20-1, the J call TRBJ2-7; 11 bases align to TRBD1. Germline V gives CDR1 DFQATT, CDR2 SNEGSKA (reference sequence). The CDR3 is 13 residues long. V was pared by 6 bases and J by 3 bases, with 4 bases of the junction left unmatched.

This clone occurred many times. The CDR3 sequence is CASSGGTSGETQYF. The CDR3 nucleotides read TGTGCCAGCAGCGGTGGGACTAGTGGAGAGACCCAGTACTTC. The chain is built from TRBV9 and TRBJ2-5, with 8 bases matching TRBD2. The CDR3 totals 14 residues. Per germline, CDR1 SGDLS and CDR2 YYNGEE. With V trimmed by 3 bases and J by 4 bases, 5 bases remained unmatched.

This clone was detected only a few times. The chain combines TRBV6-2 or TRBV6-3 with TRBJ2-7; D is perhaps TRBD1 (5 bases). V lost 6 bases and J 5 bases, leaving 17 bases between the germline ends. Germline V gene lookup returns CDR1 MNHEY and CDR2 SVGEGT. The CDR3 extends over 14 amino acids. The DNA for the CDR3 is TGTGCCAGCAGGACGACTGACAGTGGCCACGAGCAGTACTTC. Amino acids: CASRTTDSGHEQYF.

This chain joins TRBV20-1 and TRBJ1-1; D ambiguous. V was cut by 3 bases and J by 4 bases, with 6 bases left in between. This CDR3 is built from 11 residues. Looked up from germline, CDR1 is DFQATT and CDR2 is SNEGSKA (reference sequence). CDR3 DNA sequence: TGCAGTGCTAGTTACGCCACTGAAGCTTTCTTT. It encodes CSASYATEAFF.